What follows are 10 T cell receptor beta chains derived from one specimen sequenced in a study of T cell responses to AZD1222 COVID-19 vaccine. Libraries were prepared by immunoSEQ multiplex PCR; TCRdb keeps only in-frame clonotypes and omits some of them. The sample has 95,000 to 120,000 clones; around 84% are singletons. Specimen: peripheral blood, collected on day 0 of AZD1222 vaccination. All receptors derive from an adult in good health.

This clone was detected a few times. The genes are TRBV29-1 and TRBJ1-4, with a tentative D call TRBD1 (5 bases). The CDR3 runs 12 residues. Germline-derived CDR1 and CDR2 are SQVTM and ANQGSEA. Trimming removed 5 bases at V and 6 bases at J, with 10 bases between. The CDR3 protein is CSVTRGHEKLFF. The CDR3 DNA follows: TGCAGCGTTACGAGGGGCCATGAAAAACTGTTTTTT. Variable domain in full (rest from reference TRBV29-1 and TRBJ1-4): SAVISQKPSRDICQRGTSLTIQCQVDSQVTMMFWYRQQPGQSLTLIATANQGSEATYESGFVIDKFPISRPNLTFSTLTVSNMSPEDSSIYLCSVTRGHEKLFFGSGTQLSVL.

The chain links TRBV4-1 to TRBJ1-5, with D maybe TRBD1 (5 bases). Trimming shortened V by 4 bases and J by 0 bases, and 13 bases separated the two germline ends. CDR3 size: 16 residues. Germline V gene lookup returns CDR1 MGHRA and CDR2 YSYEKL. The CDR3 is CASSRGGANSNQPQHF. CDR3 bases: TGCGCCAGCAGCCGTGGAGGGGCTAATAGCAATCAGCCCCAGCATTTT.

This clone has just one count. This sequence joins TRBV3-1 (or the pseudogene TRBV3-2) and TRBJ1-6; perhaps TRBD1 as D (5 bases). The CDR3 runs to 17 residues. V lost 0 bases and J 6 bases, leaving 15 bases between the germline ends. CDR1 and CDR2 (germline): LGHDT, YNNKEL (reference sequence). The CDR3: CASSQDPFRGINSPLHF. The CDR3 DNA reads TGTGCCAGCAGCCAAGATCCCTTTCGGGGGATTAATTCACCCCTCCACTTT.

The CDR3 loop reads CASSPGGYYNEQFF. CDR3 nucleotide sequence: TGTGCCAGCAGTCCCGGGGGGTACTACAATGAGCAGTTCTTC. The V gene is TRBV28, the J gene TRBJ2-1; 7 positions agree with TRBD2. CDR1 and CDR2 from the germline V gene are MDHEN and SYDVKM. This CDR3 comprises 14 residues. J gave up 3 bases and V 5 bases, and 4 bases lay outside the gene matches. Complete variable domain (other parts from reference TRBV28 and TRBJ2-1): DVKVTQSSRYLVKRTGEKVFLECVQDMDHENMFWYRQDPGLGLRLIYFSYDVKMKEKGDIPEGYSVSREKKERFSLILESASTNQTSMYLCASSPGGYYNEQFFGPGTRLTVL.

The chain has TRBV19 and TRBJ1-3; the D is unclear. Germline assignment: CDR1 LNHDA and CDR2 SQIVND (reference sequence). The CDR3 covers 12 residues. CDR3 sequence (DNA): TGTGGCACCGGTAGCTCTGGAAACACCATATATTTT. Residues: CGTGSSGNTIYF.

The chain employs TRBV7-2 and TRBJ2-2; D is possibly TRBD1 (5 bases). V was clipped by 3 bases and J by 4 bases, with 12 bases between them. The CDR3 is made up of 15 amino acids. Per the germline V gene, CDR1 is SGHTA and CDR2 is FQGNSA. CDR3 sequence: CASSFTGSVTGELFF. The CDR3 region has the DNA TGTGCCAGCAGCTTTACAGGCTCAGTCACCGGGGAGCTGTTTTTT.

The chain links TRBV30 to TRBJ1-1; D unclear. The CDR3 sequence is 13 residues long. The V gene's germline CDR1 is GTSNPN and CDR2 SVGIG (reference sequence). V lost 3 bases and J lost 5, with 13 bases in between. In DNA form, the CDR3 reads TGTGCCTGGAGGAGCCGGGGAGTGACTGAAGCTTTCTTT. Translated, it gives CAWRSRGVTEAFF. The whole variable domain, remainder taken from reference TRBV30 and TRBJ1-1, is SQTIHQWPATLVQPVGSPLSLECTVEGTSNPNLYWYRQAAGRGLQLLFYSVGIGQISSEVPQNLSASRPQDRQFILSSKKLLLSDSGFYLCAWRSRGVTEAFFGQGTRLTVV.

The chain has TRBV10-3 and TRBJ2-5; 8 nucleotides line up with TRBD1. The CDR3 runs to 14 residues. Germline CDR1 is ENHRY and CDR2 is SYGVKD. Germline trimming cut 5 bases from V and 3 bases from J; bases unmatched to any gene: 5. CDR3 loop: CAISSTGGEETQYF. The CDR3 DNA is TGTGCCATCAGTTCAACAGGGGGTGAAGAGACCCAGTACTTC.

V and J are TRBV5-6 and TRBJ1-3; D is unresolved. With 4 bases removed from V and 4 bases from J, the gap between germline ends came to 15 bases. This CDR3 comprises 15 residues. Germline V CDR1 and CDR2: SGHDT, YYEEEE. CDR3 DNA sequence: TGTGCCAGCAGCACGGACGGTGGGCTGGGAAACACCATATATTTT. It codes for CASSTDGGLGNTIYF.

This clone appeared once. V gene TRBV30 combines with J gene TRBJ1-3; TRBD1 matches 7 bases. The V gene's germline CDR1 is GTSNPN and CDR2 SVGIG (reference sequence). Trimming at V came to 2 bases and at J to 7 bases, leaving 8 bases not matched to a gene. The CDR3 is 14 amino acids. CDR3 region: CAWSTGVKGNTIYF. Written as DNA, the CDR3 is TGTGCCTGGAGTACAGGGGTAAAAGGCAACACCATATATTTT.